This paragraph covers one T cell receptor beta chain sequence. There is no known antigen for this receptor. No base qualities exist here, and no much larger clone lies one base off it. Donors were 35 to 40 systemically healthy Caucasian individuals from Russia aged roughly 6 to 95 years. Each donor gave ten milliliters of peripheral blood, drawn into EDTA-treated Vacutainer tubes. Ficoll-Paque density-gradient centrifugation was used to isolate PBMCs, with at least 6.5 million per sample. Total RNA, at least 5 micrograms per sample, was extracted from PBMCs with Trizol reagent. For every donor, flow cytometry on a PBMC aliquot measured the percentage of naive CD45RAhigh/CD27high T cells. Libraries were constructed by 5' RACE. Sequencer: Illumina HiSeq 2500. A second PCR of about 6 to 12 cycles was run with a J-beta primer mix and a sample-barcoded 5' primer. Each TCR beta cDNA molecule received a unique molecular identifier from a template-switch 5' adaptor carrying 12 random nucleotides. Each sample yielded at least 2.5 million CDR3-containing paired-end reads. The Mint cDNA synthesis kit, primed by a TRBC-specific oligonucleotide, was used to synthesize first-strand cDNA from all RNA. Following uracil-DNA glycosylase treatment, all cDNA underwent a first 18-cycle PCR with the universal primers M1SS and BC2_uni_R. The study's own analysis went as follows. Each sample was normalized by randomly selecting 1 million high-quality reads, each carrying a distinct molecular identifier. Reads with shared molecular identifiers were discarded instead of being binned into consensus sequences. CDR3 identification, clonotype clustering and error correction used MiTCR with a Q25 quality threshold and the strictest error-elimination algorithm. A nonparametric unseen species model using Euler transformation provided a lower-bound estimate of total TCR beta diversity. TCRdb ran its own pipeline on the public reads, namely fastp trimming at Q25 and MiXCR clone calling, and kept in-frame beta chains. Here each entry gathers all rows of one CDR3 protein and keeps the most common genes and DNA. The V and J calls shown here were made by TCRdb, not taken from the authors' results. The sample table holds 550,000 to 700,000 distinct CDR3 sequences, of which 25% to 30% were seen once. Of the sample, about 18% falls within the top ten clones.

This sample stems from a study of blood T cells in healthy people across ages (dated by TCRdb to the mid-2010s). Regarding the study in general: In model experiments, template switching captured about one uniquely barcoded TCR beta cDNA molecule for every two T cells. Using the same blood draw, the study looked at two additional independent replicas of 1 million unique cDNA reads for two donors, one aged 18 to 29 and the other aged 80 or older. The donors were split into four age groups: young (average 16 years), middle-aged (roughly 39), aged (approximately 60) and long-lived (over 75). To track age-related changes in TCR beta repertoire diversity, the study relied on deep sequencing normalized with unique cDNA molecular identifiers. To avoid experimental bias, donors of different ages were spread randomly across the sequencing lanes. Overall study results and their limits: Compared with the aged group, more naive CD4+ T cells, fewer expanded clones and increased TCR diversity were shown by the long-lived group, suggesting age selection. Total diversity estimates from one million sequenced T cells were considered lower bounds and underestimates. As age increased, observed TCR beta diversity per million T cells dropped in a roughly linear way, and a significant reduction was already evident by age 40. The CMV infection status of donors was not known, potentially confounding age-related changes in expanded clonotypes. A strong correlation was found between observed TCR beta diversity and the percentage of naive T cells measured by flow cytometry. Since profiling was done on bulk unsorted PBMCs, naive and antigen-experienced compartments could not be conclusively compared.

The CDR3 sequence holds 13 residues, the cysteine and phenylalanine included. This entry keeps only the CDR3 DNA: 39 bases, framed from base 1. V is reduced by 7 bases and J by 9 bases, leaving a spacing of 17 bases between them. Looking up the germline V gene yields CDR1 SGHRS and CDR2 YFSETQ. Specimen: blood. This TCR came from a woman in her 70s in good health. The V and J segments used are TRBV5-1 and TRBJ2-1; TRBD1 might be the D gene, on 6 matching bases. The CDR3 region: CASQTGYRTEQFF. In nucleotides, the sequence is TGCGCCAGCCAGACAGGTTATCGGACTGAGCAGTTCTTC.